The 23 T cell receptor beta chains reported below all come from one sample, sequenced in a study of early T cells in non-severe SARS-CoV-2 infection. TCRdb re-derived calls from the 5' RACE reads in MiXCR, one entry per CDR3 protein. The sample carries roughly 50,000 distinct CDR3 sequences, about 10% recorded once. Sequences were obtained from whole blood. The receptors originated from an adult who was a healthcare worker with PCR-confirmed SARS-CoV-2 infection or an uninfected control (not recorded which).

The chain couples TRBV5-1 to TRBJ2-7, with 11 bases fitting TRBD2. CDR1 and CDR2 from the germline V gene are SGHRS and YFSETQ. The J segment lost 5 bases and the V segment lost 4 bases, leaving 11 bases of the junction unmatched. The CDR3 loop spans 16 amino acids. The CDR3 coding sequence is TGCGCCAGCAGCAGATCAGCAACTAGCGGGAGTAACGAGCAGTACTTC. It is translated as CASSRSATSGSNEQYF. Based on the CDR3 plus reference TRBV5-1 and TRBJ2-7, the full variable domain is KAGVTQTPRYLIKTRGQQVTLSCSPISGHRSVSWYQQTPGQGLQFLFEYFSETQRNKGNFPGRFSGRQFSNSRSEMNVSTLELGDSALYLCASSRSATSGSNEQYFGPGTRLTVT.

Ten or more counts support this clonotype. This chain joins TRBV20-1 and TRBJ1-1, with D possibly being TRBD1 (6 bases). Looked up from germline, CDR1 is DFQATT and CDR2 is SNEGSKA (reference sequence). This CDR3 spans 12 amino acids. Between the trimmed V and J ends, which lost 7 bases and 4 bases, there was a span of 13 bases. This chain's CDR3 is CSVQGSGTEAFF. CDR3 DNA sequence: TGCAGTGTACAGGGCTCTGGCACTGAAGCTTTCTTT.

The chain recombines TRBV4-1 with TRBJ2-2; maybe TRBD2 (7 bases). The V and J ends lost 0 bases and 11 bases respectively, with 22 bases between them. This CDR3 region has 17 residues. Germline-derived CDR1 and CDR2 are MGHRA and YSYEKL. The CDR3 sequence: CASSQDIRRGASGELFF. DNA of the CDR3: TGCGCCAGCAGCCAAGATATTCGCCGGGGGGCGTCTGGCGAGCTGTTTTTT.

This chain connects TRBV9 to TRBJ2-7, with 12 bases that match TRBD1. The CDR3 length is 15 residues. The V gene end was trimmed by 4 bases and the J gene end by 3 bases; junction bases not matched to a gene: 5. CDR1 is SGDLS, CDR2 YYNGEE, per germline. The CDR3 region is CASSQGQGAIYEQYF. The CDR3 DNA sequence: TGTGCCAGCAGCCAGGGACAGGGGGCAATCTACGAGCAGTACTTC.

This rearrangement joins TRBV7-3 to TRBJ2-1, with 8 positions matching TRBD2. CDR1 SGHTA and CDR2 FQGTGA come from the germline V gene. The CDR3 extends over 13 amino acids. The ends lost 4 bases at V and 6 bases at J; junction bases unmatched: 2. The CDR3: CASSSGLANEQFF. CDR3 DNA sequence: TGTGCCAGCAGCTCCGGACTAGCCAATGAGCAGTTCTTC.

This clonotype was observed a few times. V gene TRBV7-9 combines with J gene TRBJ1-1, with TRBD1 identical over 8 bases. V dropped 2 bases and J dropped 10; count of bases not matched to a gene: 9. This CDR3 has 14 residues. Germline assignment: CDR1 SEHNR and CDR2 FQNEAQ (reference sequence). This CDR3 reads CASSLPGQGKSAFF. The CDR3 nucleotides read TGTGCCAGCAGCTTACCCGGACAGGGAAAGTCAGCTTTCTTT.

There are a few counts of this clonotype. The J gene is TRBJ2-5, the V gene TRBV7-8; 8 nucleotides agree with TRBD2. V lost 2 bases to trimming and J lost 2 bases; unmatched junction nucleotides: 4. Germline assignment: CDR1 SGHVS and CDR2 FQNEAQ. The CDR3 extends over 15 amino acids. The chain's CDR3 is CASSLLAGDQETQYF. As DNA, the CDR3 is TGTGCCAGCAGCTTACTAGCGGGTGATCAAGAGACCCAGTACTTC.

This clonotype was detected many times. The rearrangement links TRBV6-5 to TRBJ2-7; no clear D. Trimming left V 0 bases short and J 4 bases short, with 22 bases between. The CDR3 runs 18 residues. CDR1 MNHEY and CDR2 SVGAGI come from the germline V gene. The CDR3 here is CASSYSSPKNSKLYEQYF. The CDR3 nucleotides read TGTGCCAGCAGTTACTCGAGTCCCAAGAATTCGAAACTGTACGAGCAGTACTTC.

V usage is TRBV11-2 and J usage is TRBJ1-2, with a possible D match to TRBD1 (5 bases). Looked up from germline, CDR1 is SGHAT and CDR2 is FQNNGV. Trimming cost V 1 base and J 6 bases, with 9 bases left between them. The CDR3 spans 13 residues. The CDR3 loop is CASSLGLGDGYTF. CDR3 nucleotide sequence: TGTGCCAGCAGCTTAGGTCTGGGGGATGGCTACACCTTC.

The chain joins TRBV12-3 or TRBV12-4 to TRBJ1-5; TRBD1 might be the D (5 bases). This CDR3 comprises 14 residues. V lost 0 bases to trimming and J lost 7 bases, with 10 bases between them. CDR3 sequence reads: CASSLAAGRQPQHF. The CDR3 DNA is TGTGCCAGCAGTTTAGCGGCAGGGCGGCAGCCCCAGCATTTT.

This clonotype showed up just a few times. V and J are TRBV20-1 and TRBJ2-1, with 9 bases identical to TRBD1. The germline V gene encodes CDR1 DFQATT and CDR2 SNEGSKA (reference sequence). The CDR3 runs to 14 residues. V gave up 6 bases and J gave up 8 bases; unmatched junction bases: 11. As DNA, the CDR3 is TGCAGTGCCCCGGAATATGGACAGGGGTATGAGCAGTTCTTC. It is translated as CSAPEYGQGYEQFF.

V is TRBV7-2 and J is TRBJ2-7, with 13 positions matching TRBD2. Germline values: CDR1 SGHTA, CDR2 FQGNSA. Trimming removed 8 bases from V and 1 base from J; junction bases left unmatched: 11. The CDR3 sequence is 17 residues long. CDR3: CASQPGTSGTFSYEQYF. CDR3 nucleotide sequence: TGTGCCAGCCAGCCCGGGACTAGCGGGACGTTTTCCTACGAGCAGTACTTC.

V gene TRBV24-1 combines with J gene TRBJ1-5; D gene unclear. The CDR3 has 16 residues. V was clipped by 4 bases and J by 6 bases, with 18 bases between them. Germline CDR1 is KGHDR and CDR2 is SFDVKD. The CDR3 DNA reads as TGTGCCACCAGTGACGGTCTCTCGACTGCAAGTCAGCCCCAGCATTTT. Translated: CATSDGLSTASQPQHF.

This clonotype was seen at least ten times. The genes are TRBV7-2 and TRBJ2-1, with D unresolved. This CDR3 contains 15 residues. V gave up 10 bases and J gave up 7 bases, with 23 bases separating them. The germline V gene has CDR1 SGHTA and CDR2 FQGNSA. The CDR3 spells CAIPEENGPQNEQFF. DNA of the CDR3: TGTGCCATCCCCGAAGAGAACGGGCCTCAGAATGAGCAGTTCTTC. Full variable domain (outside the CDR3, taken from reference TRBV7-2 and TRBJ2-1): GAGVSQSPSNKVTEKGKDVELRCDPISGHTALYWYRQSLGQGLEFLIYFQGNSAPDKSGLPSDRFSAERTGGSVSTLTIQRTQQEDSAVYLCAIPEENGPQNEQFFGPGTRLTVL.

Only a few counts were recorded for this clonotype. The chain is built from TRBV7-3 and TRBJ2-2; tentatively, D is TRBD1 (6 bases). Trimming removed 2 bases from V and 4 bases from J, with 14 bases in between. Germline V gene sequence: CDR1 SGHTA, CDR2 FQGTGA. The CDR3 extends over 16 amino acids. The CDR3 DNA is TGTGCCAGCAGCTTACTTCGTCAGGGGCGCACCGGGGAGCTGTTTTTT. Protein: CASSLLRQGRTGELFF.

In its sample, this clonotype was seen many times. The chain recombines TRBV7-9 with TRBJ1-2, with TRBD1 as a possible D gene (5 bases). The CDR3 is 13 amino acids. The germline gives CDR1 SEHNR, CDR2 FQNEAQ (reference sequence). Trimming stripped 5 bases from V and 2 bases from J, with 9 bases between. For the CDR3, the DNA is TGTGCCAGCAGCAGGGGAGTGAACTATGGCTACACCTTC. It yields the protein CASSRGVNYGYTF.

This clonotype was detected ten times or more. The genes are TRBV11-2 and TRBJ2-7; D possibly corresponds to TRBD2 (5 bases). Germline CDR1 and CDR2: SGHAT and FQNNGV. This CDR3 comprises 16 residues. V gave up 4 bases and J gave up 1 base, with 17 bases separating them. Here the CDR3 reads CASSSIPEVLSYEQYF. The CDR3, as DNA: TGTGCCAGCAGCTCCATCCCGGAGGTCCTATCCTACGAGCAGTACTTC.

This clonotype was recorded many times. V and J are TRBV25-1 and TRBJ1-2; perhaps TRBD1 as D (5 bases). V lost 5 bases, J lost 2 bases, and 9 bases lay in between. Germline V gene sequence: CDR1 MGHDK, CDR2 SYGVNS. This CDR3 has 13 residues. The CDR3 region is CASSPGRNYGYTF. For the CDR3, the DNA is TGTGCCAGCAGTCCGGGGCGAAACTATGGCTACACCTTC.

This clonotype was recorded a few times. V usage is TRBV7-2 and J usage is TRBJ2-2, with D possibly matching TRBD2 (5 bases). Germline V gene data show CDR1 as SGHTA and CDR2 as FQGNSA. The CDR3 has 13 amino acids. The V end was cut by 5 bases, the J end by 6 bases, with 10 bases between. CDR3 in amino acids: CASSPLRAGELFF. Written as DNA, the CDR3 is TGTGCCAGCAGCCCCTTGCGGGCCGGGGAGCTGTTTTTT.

The V call is TRBV7-9, the J call TRBJ2-7; D is undetermined. The CDR3 is made up of 14 amino acids. V was clipped by 0 bases and J by 4 bases, with 10 bases between them. Germline loops: CDR1 SEHNR, CDR2 FQNEAQ (reference sequence). The CDR3 loop reads CASSLALEPYEQYF. In DNA, the CDR3 is TGTGCCAGCAGCTTAGCGCTGGAACCTTACGAGCAGTACTTC.

The chain uses TRBV27 and TRBJ2-7, with TRBD1 matching 11 bases. Germline loops: CDR1 MNHEY, CDR2 SMNVEV (reference sequence). CDR3 length equals 15 residues. V dropped 3 bases and J dropped 3; count of bases not matched to a gene: 4. This chain's CDR3 is CASSLRGTGGYEQYF. DNA of the CDR3: TGTGCCAGCAGTTTGCGCGGGACAGGGGGCTACGAGCAGTACTTC.

The rearrangement joins TRBV12-3 or TRBV12-4 to TRBJ2-1, with D tentatively TRBD2 (6 bases). The CDR3 has 15 amino acids. V lost 2 bases, J lost 3 bases, and 11 bases lay in between. CDR3: CASSLRRDRYNEQFF. The CDR3 DNA sequence: TGTGCCAGCAGTTTACGGCGGGACCGCTACAATGAGCAGTTCTTC.

This clonotype appeared many times. J is TRBJ2-5 and V is TRBV5-5, with 12 bases lining up with TRBD2. With 0 bases clipped from V and 4 bases from J, the junction kept 1 base outside the gene matches. The CDR3 is 15 residues long. Germline CDR1 is SGHKS and CDR2 is YYEKEE (reference sequence). CDR3: CASSLEGLAGETQYF. CDR3 DNA: TGTGCCAGCAGCTTGGAGGGACTAGCGGGAGAGACCCAGTACTTC. Based on the CDR3 plus reference TRBV5-5 and TRBJ2-5, the full variable domain is DAGVTQSPTHLIKTRGQQVTLRCSPISGHKSVSWYQQVLGQGPQFIFQYYEKEERGRGNFPDRFSARQFPNYSSELNVNALLLGDSALYLCASSLEGLAGETQYFGPGTRLLVL.